This is a list of T cell receptor beta chains from one sample in a study of T cell repertoires in cytomegalovirus infection. No antigen has been identified for these receptors. TCRdb recomputed calls from the reads with MiXCR, one row per CDR3 protein. Counted here are roughly 49,000 distinct CDR3 sequences, roughly 20% occurring once; the ten biggest clones make up about 87%. This specimen consisted of CD8+ T cells from cultured PBMCs, obtained from culture after CMV antigen stimulation. The receptors come from a human donor in good health (CMV status not recorded). Some clones in this sample may be carry-over from other donors' samples. Both conserved end residues are part of each CDR3. A D gene is named only where the DNA matches it firmly. Clone size is stated in some rows and not others, as once, few, many or a class when expanded.

TRBV7-2	TRBJ2-5	TRBD2	-	CASSGPLASEGETQYF	TGTGCCAGCAGCGGCCCACTAGCGTCTGAGGGAGAGACCCAGTACTTC
TRBV7-8	TRBJ2-7	-	-	CASAPRTTPLEQYF	TGTGCCAGCGCGCCCCGGACAACGCCCCTAGAGCAGTACTTC
TRBV7-2	TRBJ2-3	TRBD2	-	CASRLAETSTDTQYF	TGTGCCAGCCGACTAGCAGAAACTAGCACAGATACGCAGTATTTT
TRBV6-5	TRBJ2-1	-	few	CASRPAGQRYNEQFF	TGTGCCAGCAGACCCGCGGGACAACGCTACAATGAGCAGTTCTTC
TRBV5-4	TRBJ1-1	-	-	CASSGNVVAMGGNTEAFF	TGTGCCAGCAGCGGCAATGTAGTGGCGATGGGGGGGAACACTGAAGCTTTCTTT
TRBV11-2	TRBJ2-1	-	few	CASSLGRQRTTHEQFF	TGTGCCAGCAGCTTAGGACGGCAGAGGACGACCCATGAGCAGTTCTTC
TRBV28	TRBJ1-4	-	few	CASSLRRPGRANEKLFF	TGTGCCAGCAGTTTACGACGACCGGGACGGGCGAATGAAAAACTGTTTTTT
TRBV7-2	TRBJ2-1	TRBD1	few	CASIGQGFNEQFF	TGTGCCAGCATAGGACAGGGGTTCAATGAGCAGTTCTTC
TRBV6-2/TRBV6-3	TRBJ2-5	TRBD2	-	CASGERGYQETQYF	TGTGCCAGCGGAGAGCGGGGATACCAAGAGACCCAGTACTTC
TRBV7-9	TRBJ1-5	TRBD1	few	CASSLGPGQGAHSNQPQHF	TGTGCCAGCAGCTTAGGGCCGGGACAGGGGGCACACAGCAATCAGCCCCAGCATTTT
TRBV7-9	TRBJ2-2	TRBD1	-	CASSATGDRTGELFF	TGTGCCAGCAGCGCGACAGGGGACAGGACCGGGGAGCTGTTTTTT
TRBV7-2	TRBJ2-3	-	-	CASSSGIGTTGRDTQYF	TGTGCCAGCAGTTCGGGAATAGGGACGACCGGCCGAGATACGCAGTATTTT
TRBV7-9	TRBJ2-5	-	-	CASWGGMLQETQYF	TGTGCCAGCTGGGGCGGGATGCTACAAGAGACCCAGTACTTC
TRBV19	TRBJ1-5	-	few	CASSIGGQPQHF	TGTGCCAGTAGTATAGGTGGTCAGCCCCAGCATTTT
TRBV7-6	TRBJ1-3	TRBD1	once	CASSLVQGAGNTIYF	TGTGCCAGCAGCTTGGTCCAGGGGGCTGGAAACACCATATATTTT
TRBV4-3	TRBJ2-3	-	-	CASSQSSTGTTDTQYF	TGCGCCAGCAGCCAATCATCGACAGGTACAACAGATACGCAGTATTTT
TRBV29-1	TRBJ2-5	-	few	CSVEYVGGETQYF	TGCAGCGTTGAGTACGTGGGTGGGGAGACCCAGTACTTC
TRBV19	TRBJ2-2	TRBD1	-	CASSIGQGAGELFF	TGTGCCAGTAGTATAGGACAGGGTGCCGGGGAGCTGTTTTTT
TRBV20-1	TRBJ2-7	TRBD2	-	CSARELGGESSYEQYF	TGCAGTGCTAGAGAACTGGGAGGGGAAAGCTCCTACGAGCAGTACTTC
TRBV10-2	TRBJ1-5	-	-	CASSESRANQPQHF	TGCGCCAGCAGTGAGTCGAGAGCCAATCAGCCCCAGCATTTT
TRBV7-9	TRBJ2-3	-	many	CASSSLDGGKRDTQYF	TGTGCCAGCAGCTCCTTGGACGGCGGGAAGCGAGATACGCAGTATTTT
TRBV9	TRBJ1-4	TRBD1	few	CASSAGTGFNEKLFF	TGTGCCAGCAGCGCGGGGACAGGGTTCAATGAAAAACTGTTTTTT
TRBV7-2	TRBJ2-1	TRBD2	-	CASSPGRALDREQFF	TGTGCCAGCAGCCCAGGGAGGGCTCTCGACCGAGAGCAGTTCTTC
TRBV20-1	TRBJ2-2	TRBD1	-	CSASALDRGAGELFF	TGCAGTGCTAGCGCCCTTGACAGGGGTGCCGGGGAGCTGTTTTTT
TRBV19	TRBJ2-1	-	few	CASSISPSREQFF	TGTGCCAGTAGTATAAGCCCTAGTCGTGAGCAGTTCTTC
TRBV29-1	TRBJ2-4	-	-	CSVELSIGPKNIQYF	TGCAGCGTTGAACTGTCCATCGGCCCCAAAAACATTCAGTACTTC
TRBV25-1	TRBJ1-1	-	-	CASSPPPGVSTEAFF	TGTGCCAGCAGTCCCCCTCCTGGGGTGAGCACTGAAGCTTTCTTT
TRBV7-2	TRBJ1-6	-	-	CASSLANRPPPLHF	TGTGCCAGCAGCTTAGCGAATAGGCCACCTCCCCTCCACTTT
TRBV7-6	TRBJ1-1	-	-	CASSFRQIGSMNTEAFF	TGTGCCAGCAGCTTTCGCCAGATTGGGAGCATGAACACTGAAGCTTTCTTT
TRBV20-1	TRBJ1-2	TRBD1	-	CSARDLDRENYGYTF	TGCAGTGCTAGAGACCTCGACAGGGAGAACTATGGCTACACCTTC
TRBV7-2	TRBJ2-1	-	-	CASSLRGASENEQFF	TGTGCCAGCAGCTTAAGAGGTGCTAGCGAGAATGAGCAGTTCTTC
TRBV4-1	TRBJ2-4	TRBD1	-	CASSQEGQEGQYF	TGCGCCAGCAGCCAAGAGGGACAGGAGGGTCAGTACTTC
TRBV11-3	TRBJ1-1	TRBD1	-	CASSSDRGTEAFF	TGTGCCAGCAGCTCAGACAGGGGGACTGAAGCTTTCTTT
TRBV7-9	TRBJ1-2	-	few	CASSLGDRGYTF	TGTGCCAGCAGCTTAGGGGACCGGGGCTACACCTTC
TRBV11-2	TRBJ2-7	-	-	CATDDSRGLREQYF	TGTGCCACAGACGACAGTCGGGGGTTGCGGGAGCAGTACTTC
TRBV7-2	TRBJ2-1	-	-	CASSLESGREQFF	TGTGCCAGCAGCTTAGAATCAGGGCGTGAGCAGTTCTTC
TRBV11-2	TRBJ2-7	-	-	CASSLEFKDYEQYF	TGTGCCAGCAGCTTAGAGTTTAAGGACTACGAGCAGTACTTC
TRBV4-3	TRBJ2-5	TRBD2	-	CASSQGVSGSGRETQYF	TGCGCCAGCAGCCAAGGGGTTAGCGGGAGTGGGAGGGAGACCCAGTACTTC
TRBV15	TRBJ2-5	-	many	CATSRDSHERPQETQYF	TGTGCCACCAGCAGAGATTCCCATGAGCGTCCACAAGAGACCCAGTACTTC
TRBV7-9	TRBJ2-3	TRBD2	few	CASSTGSGEIQITQYF	TGTGCCAGCAGCACAGGTAGCGGGGAGATACAGATTACGCAGTATTTT